What follows describes a single T cell receptor beta chain. Time point indicated: newly diagnosed GD, antithyroid drugs for less than 3 months. Making the TCR library involved RNA that had been extracted from PBMCs. Patients hailed from an endocrinology department in Xi'an, China. Both iRepertoire HTBI primers and Arm-PCR of CDR3 regions were used to build the TCR beta libraries. TCRdb called the multiplex PCR reads again in MiXCR, with one record for every CDR3 protein. This table holds about 540,000 distinct CDR3 sequences, less than 15% found once. This entry is derived from a study of regulatory T cells in long-lasting Graves disease. The CDR3 is 11 residues long. V lost 7 bases, J lost 2 bases, and 6 bases lay in between. Germline values: CDR1 SQVTM, CDR2 ANQGSEA. The sample also formed part of further work on T cells in Graves' hyperthyroidism and ophthalmopathy. That work adds: Researchers found most expanded thyroid clonotypes above 0.001 in blood as well.

V gene TRBV29-1 combines with J gene TRBJ2-1, with D unclear. The source of this sequence is a man aged 25 to 45 with Graves disease. Sequencing used peripheral blood mononuclear cells (PBMCs), obtained at new diagnosis, from a patient treated with antithyroid drugs. Here the CDR3 reads CSAGTYNEQFF. The DNA for the CDR3 is TGCAGCGCTGGGACCTACAATGAGCAGTTCTTC.